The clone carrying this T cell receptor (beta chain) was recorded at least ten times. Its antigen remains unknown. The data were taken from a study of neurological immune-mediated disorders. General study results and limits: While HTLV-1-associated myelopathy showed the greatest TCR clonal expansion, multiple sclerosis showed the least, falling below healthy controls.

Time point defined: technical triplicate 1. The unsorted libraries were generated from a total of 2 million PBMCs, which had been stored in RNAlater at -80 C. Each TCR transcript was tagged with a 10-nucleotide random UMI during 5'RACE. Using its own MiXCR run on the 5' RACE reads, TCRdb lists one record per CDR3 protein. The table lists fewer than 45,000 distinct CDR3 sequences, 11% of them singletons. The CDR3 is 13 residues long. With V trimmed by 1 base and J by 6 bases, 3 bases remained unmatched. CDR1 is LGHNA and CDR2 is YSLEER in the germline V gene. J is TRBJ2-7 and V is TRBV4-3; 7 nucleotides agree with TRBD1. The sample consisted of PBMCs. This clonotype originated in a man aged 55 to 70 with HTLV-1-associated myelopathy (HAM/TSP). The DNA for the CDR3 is TGCGCCAGCAGCCAAGCCCGACAGGGCGAGCAGTACTTC. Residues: CASSQARQGEQYF.